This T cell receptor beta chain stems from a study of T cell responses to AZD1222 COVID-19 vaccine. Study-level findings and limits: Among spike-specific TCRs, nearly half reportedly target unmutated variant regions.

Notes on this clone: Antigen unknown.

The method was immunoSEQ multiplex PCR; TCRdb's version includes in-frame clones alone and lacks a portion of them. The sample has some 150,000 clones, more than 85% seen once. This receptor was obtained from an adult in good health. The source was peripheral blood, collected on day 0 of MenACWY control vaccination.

The CDR3 DNA sequence: TGTGCCAGCAGCACCCCCCCGGGGACAGTTGCAACTAATGAAAAACTGTTTTTT. This sequence encodes CASSTPPGTVATNEKLFF. The chain links TRBV7-9 to TRBJ1-4; 7 nucleotides align to TRBD1. Germline CDR1 SEHNR, CDR2 FQNEAQ (reference sequence). After removal of 5 bases from V and 0 bases from J, the junction contained 12 bases not matched to a gene. The CDR3 length is 18 residues.